This T cell receptor beta chain was profiled in a study of monozygotic twins with inflammatory bowel disease. Unsorted whole blood yielded the total RNA, with T cells left unselected. The germline V gene encodes CDR1 MDHEN and CDR2 SYDVKM. The CDR3 has 14 amino acids. TCRdb derives one entry per CDR3 protein from the 5' RACE reads, leaving out DNA. The sample holds about 380,000 distinct CDR3 sequences. The chain links TRBV28 to TRBJ1-1; TCRdb's assignment of TRBD1 cannot be checked, as there is no DNA. The sequenced sample consisted of blood. This receptor was identified in a human donor with ulcerative colitis or Crohn's disease, or a healthy co-twin of an affected twin (not recorded which). The CDR3: CASTLQGVNTEAFF.